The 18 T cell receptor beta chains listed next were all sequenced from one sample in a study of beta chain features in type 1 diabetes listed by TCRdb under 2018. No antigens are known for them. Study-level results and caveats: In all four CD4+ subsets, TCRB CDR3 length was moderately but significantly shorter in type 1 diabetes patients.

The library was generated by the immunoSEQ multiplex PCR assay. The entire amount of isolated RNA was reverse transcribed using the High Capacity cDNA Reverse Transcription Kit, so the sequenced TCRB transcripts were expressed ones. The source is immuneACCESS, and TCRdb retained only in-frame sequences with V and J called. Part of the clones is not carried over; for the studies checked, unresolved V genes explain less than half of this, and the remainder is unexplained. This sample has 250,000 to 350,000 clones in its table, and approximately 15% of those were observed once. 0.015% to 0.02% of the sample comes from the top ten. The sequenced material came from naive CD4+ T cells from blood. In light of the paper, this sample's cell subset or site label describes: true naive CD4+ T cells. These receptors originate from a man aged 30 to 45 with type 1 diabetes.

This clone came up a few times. Written as DNA, the CDR3 is TGTGCCAGCAGTTTAGGGACTCACTCCTACGAGCAGTACTTC. This sequence encodes CASSLGTHSYEQYF. The V call is TRBV28, the J call TRBJ2-7; TRBD2 might be the D (6 bases). V dropped 2 bases and J dropped 0 bases, with 8 bases sitting between them. CDR1 is MDHEN, CDR2 SYDVKM, per germline. The CDR3 spans 14 residues. Using reference TRBV28 and TRBJ2-7 for the parts outside the CDR3, the full variable domain is DVKVTQSSRYLVKRTGEKVFLECVQDMDHENMFWYRQDPGLGLRLIYFSYDVKMKEKGDIPEGYSVSREKKERFSLILESASTNQTSMYLCASSLGTHSYEQYFGPGTRLTVT.

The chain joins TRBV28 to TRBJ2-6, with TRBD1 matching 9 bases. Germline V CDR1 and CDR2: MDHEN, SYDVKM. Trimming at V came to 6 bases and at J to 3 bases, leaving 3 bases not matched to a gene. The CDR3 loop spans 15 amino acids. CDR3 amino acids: CASRTGGHGANVLTF. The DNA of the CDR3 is TGTGCCAGCAGGACAGGGGGTCATGGGGCCAACGTCCTGACTTTC.

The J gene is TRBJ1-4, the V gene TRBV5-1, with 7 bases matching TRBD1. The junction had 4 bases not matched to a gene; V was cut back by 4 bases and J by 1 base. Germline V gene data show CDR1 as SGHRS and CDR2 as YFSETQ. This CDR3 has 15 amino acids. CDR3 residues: CASSQRQGTNEKLFF. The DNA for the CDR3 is TGCGCCAGCAGCCAACGACAGGGAACTAATGAAAAACTGTTTTTT.

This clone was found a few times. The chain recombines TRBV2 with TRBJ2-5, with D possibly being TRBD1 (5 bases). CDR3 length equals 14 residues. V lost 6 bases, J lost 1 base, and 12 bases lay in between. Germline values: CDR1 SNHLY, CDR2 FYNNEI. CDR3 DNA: TGTGCCAGCAGCGGAACAGGATTCCAAGAGACCCAGTACTTC. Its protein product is CASSGTGFQETQYF.

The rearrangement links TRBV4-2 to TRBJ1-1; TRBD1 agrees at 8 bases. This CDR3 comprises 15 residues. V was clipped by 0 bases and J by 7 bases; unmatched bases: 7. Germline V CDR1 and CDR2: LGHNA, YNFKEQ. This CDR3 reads CASSQDRAGGNEAFF. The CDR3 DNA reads TGTGCCAGCAGCCAAGATCGGGCAGGGGGCAATGAAGCTTTCTTT.

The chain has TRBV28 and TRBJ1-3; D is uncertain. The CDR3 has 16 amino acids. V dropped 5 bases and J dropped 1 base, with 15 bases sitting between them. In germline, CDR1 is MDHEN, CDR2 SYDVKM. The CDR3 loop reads CASSLPGGSSGNTIYF. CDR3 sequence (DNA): TGTGCCAGCAGTCTGCCGGGAGGTTCGTCTGGAAACACCATATATTTT.

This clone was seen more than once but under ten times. The CDR3 loop reads CASSPPGLDLHEQFF. The CDR3 DNA is TGTGCCAGCAGCCCTCCGGGACTAGACCTCCATGAGCAGTTCTTC. The chain uses TRBV14 and TRBJ2-1; 8 positions agree with TRBD2. The CDR3 runs 15 residues. J was trimmed by 8 bases and V by 4 bases; bases with no gene match: 10. Germline CDR1 is SGHDN and CDR2 is FVKESK. The full variable domain, its missing parts supplied by reference TRBV14 and TRBJ2-1, is EAGVTQFPSHSVIEKGQTVTLRCDPISGHDNLYWYRRVMGKEIKFLLHFVKESKQDESGMPNNRFLAERTGGTYSTLKVQPAELEDSGVYFCASSPPGLDLHEQFFGPGTRLTVL.

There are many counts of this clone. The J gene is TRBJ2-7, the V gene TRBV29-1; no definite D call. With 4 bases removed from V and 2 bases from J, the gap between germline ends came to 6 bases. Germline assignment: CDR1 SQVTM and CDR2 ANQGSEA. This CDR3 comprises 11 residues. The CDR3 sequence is CSVGAPYEQYF. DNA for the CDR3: TGCAGCGTTGGGGCCCCCTACGAGCAGTACTTC.

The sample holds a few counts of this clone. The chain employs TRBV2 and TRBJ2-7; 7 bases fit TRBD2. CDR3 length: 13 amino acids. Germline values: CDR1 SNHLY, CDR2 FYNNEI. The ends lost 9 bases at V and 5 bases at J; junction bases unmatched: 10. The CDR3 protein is CASHPQLANEQYF. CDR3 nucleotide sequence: TGTGCCAGTCACCCTCAACTAGCGAACGAGCAGTACTTC.

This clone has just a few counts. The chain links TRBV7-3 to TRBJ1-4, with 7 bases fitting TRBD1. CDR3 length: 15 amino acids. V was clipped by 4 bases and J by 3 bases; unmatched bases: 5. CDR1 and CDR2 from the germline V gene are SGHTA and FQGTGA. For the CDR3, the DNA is TGTGCCAGCAGCTCCCAGGGGGGCCCTAATGAAAAACTGTTTTTT. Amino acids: CASSSQGGPNEKLFF.

The CDR3 spells CASSLSLGLAGEWETQYF. CDR3 nucleotides: TGTGCCAGCAGTTTATCCCTGGGACTAGCGGGAGAATGGGAGACCCAGTACTTC. The chain employs TRBV28 and TRBJ2-5, with 14 bases that match TRBD2. J lost 5 bases, V lost 1 base, and 9 bases had no gene match. The CDR3 is 18 amino acids. CDR1 and CDR2 (germline): MDHEN, SYDVKM.

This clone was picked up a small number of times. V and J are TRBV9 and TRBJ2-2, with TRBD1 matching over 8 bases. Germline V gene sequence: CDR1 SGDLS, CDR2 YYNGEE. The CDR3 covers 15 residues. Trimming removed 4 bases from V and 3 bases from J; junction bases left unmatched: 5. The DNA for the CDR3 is TGTGCCAGCAGCCCCCGGACAGGGTACACCGGGGAGCTGTTTTTT. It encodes CASSPRTGYTGELFF.

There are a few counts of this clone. In DNA, the CDR3 is TGTGCCAGCAGCTGGATAGCGGACAATGAGCAGTTCTTC. Translated, it gives CASSWIADNEQFF. The V gene is TRBV7-3, the J gene TRBJ2-1; weak D call: TRBD2 (6 bases). CDR3 length equals 13 residues. Trimming removed 4 bases at V and 5 bases at J, with 9 bases between. Germline assignment: CDR1 SGHTA and CDR2 FQGTGA.

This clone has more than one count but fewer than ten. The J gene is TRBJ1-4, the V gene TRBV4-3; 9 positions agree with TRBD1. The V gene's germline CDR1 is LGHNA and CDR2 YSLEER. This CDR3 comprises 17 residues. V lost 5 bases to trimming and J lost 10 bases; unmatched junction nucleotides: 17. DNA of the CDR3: TGCGCCAGCAGCTCCTCTGACAGGGGGAATAGTTGGGGAAAACTGTTTTTT. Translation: CASSSSDRGNSWGKLFF.

Here the CDR3 DNA reads TGCGCCAGCAGCCTGGGACTAGCGGGGGCCTACACAGATACGCAGTATTTT. As protein: CASSLGLAGAYTDTQYF. The chain recombines TRBV5-1 with TRBJ2-3; 14 bases are shared with TRBD2. This CDR3 has 17 residues. The junction had 6 bases not matched to a gene; V was cut back by 4 bases and J by 2 bases. The germline V gene encodes CDR1 SGHRS and CDR2 YFSETQ.

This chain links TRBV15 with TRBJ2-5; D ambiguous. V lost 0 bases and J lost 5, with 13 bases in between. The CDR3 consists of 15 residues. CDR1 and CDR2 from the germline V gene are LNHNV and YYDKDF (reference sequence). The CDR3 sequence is CATSRDLRREETQYF. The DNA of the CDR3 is TGTGCCACCAGCAGAGATCTGAGGCGTGAGGAGACCCAGTACTTC.

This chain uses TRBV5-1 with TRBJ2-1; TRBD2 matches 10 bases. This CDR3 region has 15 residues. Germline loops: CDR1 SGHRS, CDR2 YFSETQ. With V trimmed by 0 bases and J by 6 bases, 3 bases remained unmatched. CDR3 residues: CASSLGVAGGNEQFF. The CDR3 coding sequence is TGCGCCAGCAGCTTGGGGGTAGCGGGAGGCAATGAGCAGTTCTTC.

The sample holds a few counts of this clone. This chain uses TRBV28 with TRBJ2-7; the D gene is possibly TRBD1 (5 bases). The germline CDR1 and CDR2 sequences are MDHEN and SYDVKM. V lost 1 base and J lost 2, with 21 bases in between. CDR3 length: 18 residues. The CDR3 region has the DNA TGTGCCAGCAGTTTATACCCCCAGGGCCTACAGGCAACCTACGAGCAGTACTTC. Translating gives CASSLYPQGLQATYEQYF.